Here is one T cell receptor beta chain with its context. Its matching antigen is unknown. Cells were stimulated nonspecifically with anti-CD3/anti-CD28 magnetic beads. Sorting of responding CD4+ T cells relied on upregulated CD40 ligand together with CD69. This sample was taken from a study of persistence of HIV-infected CD4 T cells. Study in general: Up to roughly 200 mL blood was drawn at multiple time points; a couple of donors had single-time leukapheresis. Anti-CD3/anti-CD28 beads activated more cells than antigen stimulation did. Overall study findings and caveats: TCR oligoclonality correlated with proviral oligoclonality in the same sorted populations. Degenerate expanded CDR3beta sequences were enriched among CMV- and Gag-responding cells.

The libraries were made with immunoSEQ version 4 in survey mode. Here immunoSEQ multiplex PCR was the method, and the copy in TCRdb shows in-frame clones only, minus some. The data show roughly 41,000 clones, with over 80% seen just once and roughly 1.3% held by the top ten. Germline CDR1 and CDR2: SGHTA and FQGTGA. This CDR3 is built from 15 residues. V was clipped by 5 bases and J by 0 bases, with 10 bases between them. The source is an adult man with HIV who was CMV-seropositive. This chain connects TRBV7-3 to TRBJ1-4; D is ambiguous. This material consisted of CD4+ T cells sorted from PBMCs after approximately 20-hour stimulation, taken from a patient who received antiretroviral therapy. CDR3 loop: CASSPDGATNEKLFF. For the CDR3, the DNA is TGTGCCAGCAGCCCCGACGGTGCAACTAATGAAAAACTGTTTTTT.